What follows describes a single TCR beta chain. This study enrolled people aged 18 to 89 from roughly 22 US geographic areas. Cohort assignment relied on participant-reported clinical history. The data are from a study of blood T cell repertoires in COVID-19. The wider study: Donors in the United States, Italy and Spain gave samples during acute or convalescent COVID-19.

The V end was cut by 6 bases, the J end by 6 bases, with 12 bases between. Germline CDR1 reads MNHEY; CDR2 reads SVGAGI. The CDR3 consists of 13 residues. The assay was immunoSEQ multiplex PCR, and TCRdb's table has in-frame clones only and misses some. The sample contains around 250,000 clones, about 88% of which appear only once. The receptor's source is a man aged 25 to 40 with acute COVID-19. V usage is TRBV6-5 and J usage is TRBJ1-5; D is ambiguous. Material for sequencing was PBMCs or T cells enriched from blood (not recorded which). The CDR3 spells CASSPGVSQPQHF. CDR3 coding DNA: TGTGCCAGCAGCCCGGGAGTGAGTCAGCCCCAGCATTTT.